What follows is one TCR beta chain and its context. The trim removed 0 bases at V and 5 bases at J, leaving 5 bases unmatched. Germline V CDR1 and CDR2: MNHNY, SVGAGI (reference sequence). The CDR3 is made up of 15 amino acids. Locally advanced or metastatic urothelial carcinoma was present in patients. These data come from a study of PD-L1 blockade in urothelial cancer. Overall study: Patients initiated atezolizumab in 2014 at 1,200 mg intravenously every 3 weeks. Blood was evaluated 3 weeks (second dose) and 6 weeks after therapy began.

PCRs were each spiked with synthetic TCR analog templates. Here immunoSEQ multiplex PCR was the method, and the copy in TCRdb shows in-frame clones only, minus some. The profile shows around 30,000 clones, 70% to 85% of them singletons. Source: PBMCs, taken around atezolizumab (anti-PD-L1) treatment. The chain links TRBV6-6 to TRBJ1-1, with TRBD1 matching 8 bases. This sequence originates from a man in his 60s with urothelial cancer. The CDR3 DNA reads TGTGCCAGCAGTTACTCGACAGGGGCTTGGACTGAAGCTTTCTTT. Its translation is CASSYSTGAWTEAFF.